This TCR beta chain emerged from a study of read filtering for tumor transcriptome and immune sequencing (dated by TCRdb to about 2020). About the investigation overall: The cohort had roughly 17 male and more than 11 female patients with a mean age of roughly 62 years, ranging from about 40 to 85. By revised international staging, about 8 patients were R-ISS I, around 15 were R-ISS II and more than five were R-ISS III. After DNase treatment, whole-transcriptome libraries were prepared with the TruSeq RNA Access Library Prep Kit. Per sample, about 4.05 to 10.27 million TCR-region mapped reads were obtained with IR-seq, compared with only roughly 85 to 1,300 with RNA-seq. Using the same bone marrow samples, the study ran both targeted immune repertoire sequencing and bulk whole-transcriptome sequencing and then compared the TCR repertoires from each method. As a main aim, a read-filtering strategy for immune repertoire data was addressed, with the specific question being whether clonotypes supported by a single read should be removed.

Taken from the germline V gene (reference sequence), the CDR1 and CDR2 loops are DFQATT and SNEGSKA. V and J are trimmed by 6 bases and 0 bases, and the gene matches miss 16 bases of the junction. Including cysteine and phenylalanine, the CDR3 has 18 amino acids. Only CDR3 DNA remains: 54 bases, in frame from the first base. What the study reported, not specific to this receptor: Compared with RNA-seq, IR-seq captured clonotypes at much greater depth and more reliably, and a smaller IR-seq throughput was enough to identify most of the shared clonotypes. The correlation between IR-seq and RNA-seq shared clonotype proportions was increased by removal of single-read clonotypes. The sorted CD138-negative fraction was composed of a mixed bone marrow immune population rather than of purified T cells. In IR-seq, around 80% of clonotypes but 3% to 4.5% of total reads were represented by single-read clonotypes, whereas in RNA-seq, 60% to 75% of clonotypes and approximately 44% of reads were represented by single-read clonotypes.

The Immunoverse kit was used to build TCR libraries from 400 ng RNA, with molecular barcoded adaptors covering alpha/delta and beta/gamma chains. TCR library preparation used the same RNA that went into transcriptome sequencing. TCR libraries were sequenced on an Illumina HiSeq 4000 with 2 x 150 cycles. In the original analysis: With MiXCR, TCR reads were aligned to human V, D, J and C references and assembled into CDR3 clonotypes, with quality filtering and error correction included. Clonotype counts and gene usage diversity were analyzed with the tcR package in R. For inspection of raw mapping reads, RNA-seq reads were mapped by STAR aligner version 2.5.3a onto GRCh37 of the human genome. To test the effect of sequencing depth on detected clonotypes, IR-seq fastq files were randomly downsampled using Seqtk 1.3. TCRdb reanalyzed the raw reads on its own, using fastp at Q25 for trimming and MiXCR for clone calling, and kept in-frame beta chains. For every CDR3 protein sequence, its rows merge into one entry that carries the most common genes and DNA. In this record, the V and J calls reflect TCRdb's handling and not the investigators' own analysis. The table for this sample lists some 40,000 distinct CDR3 sequences; roughly an eighth of them were counted only once. The ten largest clonotypes hold 5.5% to 7% of the sample.

Bone marrow was sampled from every patient at the time of active disease. Ficoll-Hypaque density gradient centrifugation was used to isolate bone marrow mononuclear cells. Myeloma plasma cells were removed and CD138-negative cells were collected by negative selection after labeling with CD138 magnetic microbeads on a MACS separator. Flow cytometry with CD138 antibodies on an Attune NxT was used to check how pure the isolated cells were. TRIzol reagent was used to extract total RNA, which was then quantified with a NanoDrop spectrophotometer. Paired RNA-seq and IR-seq were performed on the CD138-negative bone marrow sample of each patient. This clonotype came up many times. It has no known antigen specificity. No quality values exist for individual bases; no much larger clone is one base distant.

The chain was built from TRBV20-1 and TRBJ2-7; 11 nucleotides in the junction match TRBD2. Specimen: a population of CD138-negative cells sorted from bone marrow. The sample's cell subset or site label, decoded: bone marrow mononuclear cells depleted of CD138+ plasma/myeloma cells by negative magnetic selection. The receptor was isolated from a donor aged 40 or older with multiple myeloma. In nucleotide form, the sequence is TGCAGTGCGTCTATTCCGGGACTAGCGGCGTCGAGCTCCTACGAGCAGTACTTC. Its amino acids are CSASIPGLAASSSYEQYF.